These T cell receptor beta chains were read from a single sample in a study of metastatic and nonmetastatic thyroid tumors. TCRdb re-analyzed the PCR reads using MiXCR. The repertoire consists of around 35,000 clones, with about a sixth occurring once and the leading ten covering 5% to 7.5%. The sequenced material came from blood. The receptor set was obtained from a male donor with papillary thyroid cancer or a benign thyroid nodule (not recorded which). Some clones in this sample may be carry-over from other donors' samples. Both conserved end residues are part of each CDR3. A D gene is named only where the DNA matches it firmly. Clone size appears in some rows only: once, few, many, or a class for an expanded clone.

J: TRBJ1-1
V: TRBV2
size: many
D: TRBD1
CDR3: CASSEGDRVVAFF
DNA: TGTGCCAGCAGTGAAGGGGACAGGGTCGTAGCTTTCTTT

J: TRBJ2-2
V: TRBV11-2
size: NA
D: TRBD2
CDR3: CAISSRLAGAQNTWELFF
DNA: TGTGCCATCAGCTCCCGACTAGCGGGGGCCCAGAACACCTGGGAGCTGTTTTTT

J: TRBJ2-3
V: TRBV24-1
size: few
D: NA
CDR3: CATSVGSTDTQYF
DNA: TGTGCCACCAGTGTTGGGAGCACAGATACGCAGTATTTT

J: TRBJ2-7
V: TRBV27
size: NA
D: TRBD2
CDR3: CASIVGGGLNEQYF
DNA: TGTGCCAGCATCGTAGGCGGGGGGCTCAACGAGCAGTACTTC

J: TRBJ1-2
V: TRBV2
size: many
D: TRBD1
CDR3: CASTPTGTGGPGGYTF
DNA: TGTGCCAGCACCCCAACCGGCACAGGGGGGCCCGGCGGCTACACCTTC

J: TRBJ2-3
V: TRBV28
size: NA
D: NA
CDR3: CASSMQGYTQYF
DNA: TGTGCCAGCAGTATGCAGGGTTATACGCAGTATTTT

J: TRBJ2-3
V: TRBV24-1
size: many
D: NA
CDR3: CATSQIRGGGDTQYF
DNA: TGTGCCACCAGTCAGATCCGGGGAGGCGGGGATACGCAGTATTTT

J: TRBJ2-4
V: TRBV19
size: many
D: NA
CDR3: CASSNYRAQYF
DNA: TGTGCCAGTAGCAACTACAGGGCCCAGTACTTC

J: TRBJ2-1
V: TRBV5-8
size: NA
D: NA
CDR3: CASSLYSGVIEQFF
DNA: TGTGCCAGCAGCTTGTATTCGGGGGTAATTGAGCAGTTCTTC

J: TRBJ2-3
V: TRBV24-1
size: many
D: TRBD2
CDR3: CATSPTSGGTDTQYF
DNA: TGTGCCACCAGTCCAACTAGCGGCGGCACAGATACGCAGTATTTT

J: TRBJ2-5
V: TRBV27
size: many
D: NA
CDR3: CASSLSYQETQYF
DNA: TGTGCCAGCAGTTTATCGTACCAAGAGACCCAGTACTTC

J: TRBJ1-2
V: TRBV7-2
size: NA
D: NA
CDR3: CASSSRSPSGYTF
DNA: TGTGCCAGCAGCAGTCGTAGTCCCAGTGGCTACACCTTC

J: TRBJ1-6
V: TRBV12-3/TRBV12-4
size: NA
D: NA
CDR3: CASSLLESPLHF
DNA: TGTGCCAGCAGTTTACTGGAATCACCCCTCCACTTT

J: TRBJ2-7
V: TRBV6-6
size: few
D: TRBD2
CDR3: CASSYSGVPAVRYEQYF
DNA: TGTGCCAGCAGTTACAGCGGGGTACCAGCGGTCCGGTACGAGCAGTACTTC

J: TRBJ2-5
V: TRBV10-3
size: many
D: TRBD1
CDR3: CAIRTGQVQQETQYF
DNA: TGTGCCATCAGGACGGGACAGGTTCAGCAAGAGACCCAGTACTTC

J: TRBJ2-7
V: TRBV3-1
size: many
D: TRBD1
CDR3: CASSQGDRVSLYEQYF
DNA: TGTGCCAGCAGCCAAGGGGACAGGGTCAGCCTCTACGAGCAGTACTTC

J: TRBJ2-5
V: TRBV9
size: many
D: TRBD2
CDR3: CASSWTSGGDQETQYF
DNA: TGTGCCAGCAGCTGGACTAGCGGGGGAGACCAAGAGACCCAGTACTTC

J: TRBJ2-1
V: TRBV27
size: few
D: TRBD2
CDR3: CASSPEGLAVHEQFF
DNA: TGTGCCAGCAGTCCCGAGGGACTAGCGGTACATGAGCAGTTCTTC

J: TRBJ2-3
V: TRBV6-1
size: medium-sized
D: TRBD1
CDR3: CASTHGDRGSDTQYF
DNA: TGTGCCAGCACCCACGGAGACAGGGGCTCAGATACGCAGTATTTT

J: TRBJ2-7
V: TRBV6-1
size: NA
D: TRBD2
CDR3: CASSAPGTSGIIYEQYF
DNA: TGTGCCAGCAGTGCACCGGGGACTAGCGGGATAATCTACGAGCAGTACTTC

J: TRBJ2-1
V: TRBV4-2
size: many
D: TRBD2
CDR3: CASSQGGLAGYNEQFF
DNA: TGTGCCAGCAGCCAAGGGGGACTAGCGGGTTACAATGAGCAGTTCTTC

J: TRBJ2-2
V: TRBV3-1
size: many
D: NA
CDR3: CASSQDEVRELFF
DNA: TGTGCCAGCAGCCAAGATGAGGTACGGGAGCTGTTTTTT

J: TRBJ1-1
V: TRBV12-3/TRBV12-4
size: many
D: NA
CDR3: CASSPAGNTEAFF
DNA: TGTGCCAGCAGCCCTGCAGGGAACACTGAAGCTTTCTTT

J: TRBJ2-7
V: TRBV5-4
size: many
D: NA
CDR3: CASSLGPSGVYEQYF
DNA: TGTGCCAGCAGCTTGGGTCCGTCGGGGGTTTACGAGCAGTACTTC

J: TRBJ1-3
V: TRBV29-1
size: many
D: TRBD1
CDR3: CSGLTGGPGNTIYF
DNA: TGCAGCGGGTTGACAGGGGGCCCTGGAAACACCATATATTTT

J: TRBJ2-1
V: TRBV7-9
size: NA
D: NA
CDR3: CASSYGESYNEQFF
DNA: TGTGCCAGCAGCTATGGGGAAAGCTACAATGAGCAGTTCTTC

J: TRBJ2-2
V: TRBV10-1
size: NA
D: TRBD1
CDR3: CASSTGTGLTGELFF
DNA: TGCGCCAGCAGTACCGGGACAGGGTTAACCGGGGAGCTGTTTTTT

J: TRBJ2-5
V: TRBV5-1
size: many
D: TRBD1
CDR3: CASSLAGQGIMGETQYF
DNA: TGCGCCAGCAGCTTGGCCGGACAGGGGATAATGGGCGAGACCCAGTACTTC

J: TRBJ1-1
V: TRBV19
size: many
D: NA
CDR3: CASSIGATEAFF
DNA: TGTGCCAGTAGTATCGGTGCCACTGAAGCTTTCTTT

J: TRBJ1-1
V: TRBV4-1
size: NA
D: NA
CDR3: CASSLGFDKNTEAFF
DNA: TGCGCCAGCAGCCTAGGATTCGACAAGAACACTGAAGCTTTCTTT

J: TRBJ2-2
V: TRBV7-2
size: NA
D: NA
CDR3: CASSLAGTWNTGELFF
DNA: TGTGCCAGCAGCTTAGCCGGGACTTGGAACACCGGGGAGCTGTTTTTT

J: TRBJ2-2
V: TRBV7-9
size: many
D: TRBD2
CDR3: CASSFSLAGPESLNTGELFF
DNA: TGTGCCAGCAGCTTTTCACTAGCGGGTCCCGAATCTCTAAACACCGGGGAGCTGTTTTTT

J: TRBJ2-7
V: TRBV7-2
size: few
D: NA
CDR3: CASSPSLYEQYF
DNA: TGTGCCAGCAGCCCCAGCCTCTACGAGCAGTACTTC

J: TRBJ2-7
V: TRBV18
size: NA
D: NA
CDR3: CASSPRQGSEEQYF
DNA: TGTGCCAGCTCACCTCGGCAGGGTTCTGAGGAGCAGTACTTC

J: TRBJ1-6
V: TRBV5-4
size: many
D: TRBD1
CDR3: CASSLAQGRSPLHF
DNA: TGTGCCAGCAGCCTGGCACAGGGGCGTTCACCCCTCCACTTT

J: TRBJ1-4
V: TRBV7-2
size: many
D: NA
CDR3: CASSPGRARANEKLFF
DNA: TGTGCCAGCAGCCCCGGGAGGGCCCGGGCTAATGAAAAACTGTTTTTT

J: TRBJ2-1
V: TRBV5-1
size: many
D: TRBD2
CDR3: CASRTSGRPTTYNEQFF
DNA: TGCGCCAGCAGAACTAGCGGGAGACCTACAACCTACAATGAGCAGTTCTTC

J: TRBJ2-3
V: TRBV6-2/TRBV6-3
size: many
D: NA
CDR3: CASTRPHRTDTQYF
DNA: TGTGCCAGCACCCGACCCCATCGCACAGATACGCAGTATTTT

J: TRBJ2-7
V: TRBV4-1
size: many
D: NA
CDR3: CASSQGDEQYF
DNA: TGCGCCAGCAGCCAGGGAGACGAGCAGTACTTC

J: TRBJ1-4
V: TRBV12-3/TRBV12-4
size: many
D: TRBD1
CDR3: CASSRTGEEKLFF
DNA: TGTGCCAGCAGCCGGACAGGGGAGGAAAAACTGTTTTTT

J: TRBJ1-5
V: TRBV6-7
size: many
D: NA
CDR3: CASIPKGVSYNQPQHF
DNA: TGTGCCAGCATCCCCAAGGGAGTGAGCTACAATCAGCCCCAGCATTTT

J: TRBJ1-6
V: TRBV28
size: NA
D: TRBD1
CDR3: CASRPGTGFGDSSPLHF
DNA: TGTGCCAGCAGACCTGGGACAGGGTTTGGCGATTCTTCACCCCTCCACTTT

J: TRBJ2-2
V: TRBV15
size: many
D: NA
CDR3: CATSVTTGKTGELFF
DNA: TGTGCCACCAGCGTCACAACAGGGAAAACCGGGGAGCTGTTTTTT

J: TRBJ2-1
V: TRBV11-2
size: NA
D: NA
CDR3: CASSLATGTYNEQFF
DNA: TGTGCCAGCAGCCTTGCTACGGGTACCTACAATGAGCAGTTCTTC

J: TRBJ2-2
V: TRBV9
size: many
D: NA
CDR3: CASSVTNGGATGELFF
DNA: TGTGCCAGCAGCGTCACTAACGGGGGCGCTACCGGGGAGCTGTTTTTT

J: TRBJ1-1
V: TRBV28
size: many
D: TRBD1
CDR3: CASSPHGTGGTEAFF
DNA: TGTGCCAGCAGTCCTCACGGGACAGGGGGCACTGAAGCTTTCTTT

J: TRBJ1-1
V: TRBV20-1
size: many
D: NA
CDR3: CSASKGPNTEAFF
DNA: TGCAGTGCTAGTAAGGGACCGAACACTGAAGCTTTCTTT